One sample yielded the 18 T cell receptor beta chains listed below, sequenced in a study of T-cell memory formation after mild COVID-19. From the 5' RACE reads, TCRdb called clonotypes with MiXCR, one entry per CDR3 protein. The sample gives some 120,000 distinct CDR3 sequences, roughly 15% of which show up once; roughly 14% is in the top ten. Sequenced material: PBMCs or a T cell subset sorted from them (not recorded which). These receptors were taken from an adult woman who had mild COVID-19 (a few samples of this study predate the infection). Cell type and time point are not known.

This clonotype was detected a few times. The chain joins TRBV4-1 to TRBJ2-3; 10 positions agree with TRBD2. Germline V gene sequence: CDR1 MGHRA, CDR2 YSYEKL. There are 15 residues in the CDR3. The ends lost 5 bases at V and 2 bases at J; junction bases unmatched: 4. CDR3 loop: CASSLLAGTTDTQYF. CDR3 nucleotides: TGCGCCAGCAGCTTACTAGCGGGGACCACAGATACGCAGTATTTT.

The J gene is TRBJ2-1, the V gene TRBV5-1; D may match TRBD1 or TRBD2 (5 bases each). Looked up from germline, CDR1 is SGHRS and CDR2 is YFSETQ. This CDR3 is built from 13 residues. V dropped 0 bases and J dropped 8 bases, with 9 bases sitting between them. CDR3 sequence (DNA): TGCGCCAGCAGCTTGGTAGGGACCGATGAGCAGTTCTTC. It specifies CASSLVGTDEQFF.

V usage is TRBV16 and J usage is TRBJ2-7; D not certain. CDR1 and CDR2 from the germline V gene are KGHSY and FQNENV. Trimming removed 0 bases at V and 0 bases at J, with 6 bases between. The CDR3 extends over 14 amino acids. In nucleotides, the CDR3 is TGTGCCAGCAGCCAATCCCGGAGCTCCTACGAGCAGTACTTC. This translates into CASSQSRSSYEQYF.

This chain connects TRBV11-2 to TRBJ2-7; D is perhaps TRBD1 (6 bases). This CDR3 has 15 residues. V lost 3 bases and J lost 1, with 13 bases in between. The V gene's germline CDR1 is SGHAT and CDR2 FQNNGV. The chain's CDR3 is CASSFYRARSYEQYF. The CDR3 coding sequence is TGTGCCAGCAGCTTTTACAGGGCCCGGTCCTACGAGCAGTACTTC.

The chain couples TRBV5-1 to TRBJ1-2, with a tentative D call TRBD1 (6 bases). Germline V lookup: CDR1 SGHRS, CDR2 YFSETQ. Trimming left V 4 bases short and J 5 bases short, with 18 bases between. The CDR3 contains 15 residues. The CDR3 coding sequence is TGCGCCAGCAGCGCCACAGGGCCCAGCGGATATGGCTACACCTTC. This sequence encodes CASSATGPSGYGYTF.

There are a few counts of this clonotype. The V gene is TRBV5-1, the J gene TRBJ2-7, with 7 positions matching TRBD1. The CDR3 spans 14 residues. Germline CDR1 and CDR2: SGHRS and YFSETQ. Germline trimming cut 3 bases from V and 4 bases from J; bases unmatched to any gene: 7. This CDR3 is CASSSTTGVYEQYF. In nucleotides, the CDR3 is TGCGCCAGCAGCTCCACAACAGGGGTTTACGAGCAGTACTTC. The variable domain in full, completed from reference TRBV5-1 and TRBJ2-7, reads KAGVTQTPRYLIKTRGQQVTLSCSPISGHRSVSWYQQTPGQGLQFLFEYFSETQRNKGNFPGRFSGRQFSNSRSEMNVSTLELGDSALYLCASSSTTGVYEQYFGPGTRLTVT.

The J gene is TRBJ2-7, the V gene TRBV30, with a possible D match to TRBD1 (6 bases). Germline assignment: CDR1 GTSNPN and CDR2 SVGIG (reference sequence). V was pared by 4 bases and J by 3 bases, with 10 bases between. The CDR3 consists of 12 residues. The CDR3 sequence: CAWTGTNYEQYF. DNA for the CDR3: TGTGCCTGGACGGGGACAAACTACGAGCAGTACTTC.

This clonotype has a handful of counts. The V and J genes are TRBV5-1 and TRBJ1-1, with TRBD1 matching 9 bases. Germline-derived CDR1 and CDR2 are SGHRS and YFSETQ. This CDR3 has 16 amino acids. Trimming removed 4 bases from V and 4 bases from J; junction bases left unmatched: 11. The CDR3 loop reads CASSTGWDRVITEAFF. The CDR3 DNA reads as TGCGCCAGCAGCACCGGCTGGGACAGGGTGATCACTGAAGCTTTCTTT.

This clonotype was counted a few times. One junction end does not reproduce the germline sequence, and a read error may be involved. The rearrangement joins TRBV2 to TRBJ1-3, with unresolved D. Germline V gene lookup returns CDR1 SNHLY and CDR2 FYNNEI. CDR3 length equals 14 residues. The chain's CDR3 is CASSPGLSGNTIYF. The CDR3 DNA sequence: TGTGCCAGCAGTCCAGGCCTCTCTGGAAACACTATATATTTT.

This clonotype was observed a handful of times. The J gene is TRBJ2-3, the V gene TRBV7-2; 14 nucleotides align to TRBD2. This CDR3 has 16 amino acids. The germline V gene encodes CDR1 SGHTA and CDR2 FQGNSA. J gave up 3 bases and V 1 base, and 0 bases lay outside the gene matches. CDR3 nucleotide sequence: TGTGCCAGCAGCTTAGGGACTAGCGGGGGGACAGATACGCAGTATTTT. Its translation is CASSLGTSGGTDTQYF.

The chain couples TRBV12-3 or TRBV12-4 to TRBJ1-5; D gene uncertain. The CDR3 spans 14 residues. V was cut by 1 base and J by 0 bases, with 4 bases left in between. The CDR3 sequence: CASSLGHSNQPQHF. As DNA, the CDR3 is TGTGCCAGCAGTTTAGGGCATAGCAATCAGCCCCAGCATTTT.

This clonotype has more than one count but fewer than ten. CDR3 in amino acids: CASSFGGSNEKLFF. The CDR3 coding sequence is TGCGCCAGCAGCTTTGGGGGAAGTAATGAAAAACTGTTTTTT. V gene TRBV5-1 combines with J gene TRBJ1-4, with D possibly being TRBD1 (5 bases). Deletions cut 2 bases from V and 4 bases from J, with 9 bases between. CDR1 is SGHRS and CDR2 is YFSETQ in the germline V gene. There are 14 residues in the CDR3.

V and J are TRBV9 and TRBJ1-2, with D uncertain. The V end lost 4 bases, the J end lost 6 bases, and 22 bases lay between the germline ends. Germline assignment: CDR1 SGDLS and CDR2 YYNGEE. The CDR3 sequence is 16 residues long. The CDR3 reads CASSPPPEVLKDGYTF. DNA of the CDR3: TGTGCCAGCAGCCCCCCCCCGGAGGTTCTTAAGGATGGCTACACCTTC.

This clonotype was counted many times. V gene TRBV12-3 or TRBV12-4 combines with J gene TRBJ1-4; tentative D call: TRBD1 (5 bases). This CDR3 comprises 14 residues. V lost 6 bases, J lost 7 bases, and 15 bases lay in between. For the CDR3, the DNA is TGTGCCAGCAGCTTACGGCAGGGAGGTGAAAAACTGTTTTTT. Translating gives CASSLRQGGEKLFF.

This clonotype was observed a few times. The V and J genes are TRBV21-1 and TRBJ2-1; TRBD1, as called in the table, went unchecked against the DNA. TRBV21-1 is given as a pseudogene. The CDR3 has 17 residues. The CDR3 sequence is CASSTYERGPPGNEQFF. CDR3 in DNA: TGTGCCAGCAGCACGTATGAAAGGGGGCCGCCTGGCAATGAGCAGTTCTTC.

This clonotype was recorded many times. The V and J genes are TRBV30 and TRBJ2-3; D may be TRBD2 (5 bases). This CDR3 comprises 16 residues. V lost 3 bases, J lost 5 bases, and 21 bases lay in between. The V gene's germline CDR1 is GTSNPN and CDR2 SVGIG (reference sequence). The CDR3 is CAWRKAPGYAVDTQYF. Here the CDR3 DNA reads TGTGCCTGGAGAAAAGCCCCGGGATACGCTGTAGATACGCAGTATTTT.

The chain uses TRBV4-1 and TRBJ2-5; TRBD1 is a possible D gene (7 bases). Per germline, CDR1 MGHRA and CDR2 YSYEKL. V lost 0 bases to trimming and J lost 1 base, with 12 bases between them. CDR3 length: 16 amino acids. CDR3 amino acids: CASSQESGGLQETQYF. DNA of the CDR3: TGCGCCAGCAGCCAAGAGTCAGGGGGGCTCCAAGAGACCCAGTACTTC.

The chain combines TRBV6-5 with TRBJ2-7, with 7 bases that match TRBD1. This CDR3 comprises 15 residues. Germline CDR1 and CDR2: MNHEY and SVGAGI. The trim removed 5 bases at V and 2 bases at J, leaving 9 bases unmatched. The chain's CDR3 is CASSVDRAPTYEQYF. In DNA form, the CDR3 reads TGTGCCAGCAGTGTCGACAGGGCCCCTACCTACGAGCAGTACTTC.